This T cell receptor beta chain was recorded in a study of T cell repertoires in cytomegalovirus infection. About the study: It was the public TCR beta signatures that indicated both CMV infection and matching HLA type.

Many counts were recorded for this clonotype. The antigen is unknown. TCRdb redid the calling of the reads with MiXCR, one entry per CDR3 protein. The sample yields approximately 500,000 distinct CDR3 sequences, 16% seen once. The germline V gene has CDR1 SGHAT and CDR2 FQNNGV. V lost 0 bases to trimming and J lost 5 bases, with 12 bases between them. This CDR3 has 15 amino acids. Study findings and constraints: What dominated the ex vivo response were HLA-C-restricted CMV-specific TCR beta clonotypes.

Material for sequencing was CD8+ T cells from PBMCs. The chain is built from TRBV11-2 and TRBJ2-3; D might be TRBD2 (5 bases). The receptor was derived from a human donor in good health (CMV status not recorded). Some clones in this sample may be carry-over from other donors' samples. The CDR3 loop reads CASSLDRGSGDTQYF. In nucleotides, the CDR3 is TGTGCCAGCAGCTTAGATCGTGGGAGTGGAGATACGCAGTATTTT.